Listed below are T cell receptor beta chains from one sample, sequenced in a study of identical twins. TCRdb reanalysed the 5' RACE reads using MiXCR and keeps one entry per CDR3 protein. The sample has 450,000 to 500,000 distinct CDR3 sequences; roughly an eighth are singletons. Another study also made use of these data, one on yellow fever vaccine responses in identical twins.

Material: CD4+ T cells sorted from blood. These receptor sequences come from a woman under 30 in good health. CDR3s include the opening cysteine and the closing phenylalanine or tryptophan. The D gene is left open where the match is weak. Rows may omit the clone size; those that give it use once, few, many or a size class.

CDR3 DNA,CDR3 protein,D gene,V gene,clone size,J gene
TGCAGTGCTAGGGACCATCTAGCGGGAGGGTCCAATGAGCAGTTCTTC,CSARDHLAGGSNEQFF,TRBD2,TRBV20-1,few,TRBJ2-1
TGTGCCAGCAGGATGGGTTGGGAGACCCAGTACTTC,CASRMGWETQYF,.,TRBV12-3/TRBV12-4,.,TRBJ2-5
TGTGCCACCAGTGATTTGATAGGTCTCGAGCAGTACTTC,CATSDLIGLEQYF,.,TRBV24-1,few,TRBJ2-7
TGTGCCAGCAGCTTAGCGGGGCCAGCCTACGAGCAGTACTTC,CASSLAGPAYEQYF,.,TRBV7-3,.,TRBJ2-7
TGTGCCAGCAGCCCATCCGGGACTAGCGGAAACACCGGGGAGCTGTTTTTT,CASSPSGTSGNTGELFF,TRBD2,TRBV3-1,few,TRBJ2-2
TGTGCCAGCAGCCAAAGCCCGGCCTCGTCCGTGCAGTATTTT,CASSQSPASSVQYF,.,TRBV4-2,few,TRBJ2-3
TGTGCCTGGAGTGTACGGCCTAGCGGGAGGAGGTACAATGAGCAGTTCTTC,CAWSVRPSGRRYNEQFF,TRBD2,TRBV30,.,TRBJ2-1
TGTGCCACCAGTGACCGACTAGCGGGGACCGGTTGGGAGACCCAGTACTTC,CATSDRLAGTGWETQYF,TRBD2,TRBV24-1,.,TRBJ2-5
TGTGCCACCAGCAGAGACACACAAGAGACCCAGTACTTC,CATSRDTQETQYF,.,TRBV15,many,TRBJ2-5
TGTGCCAGCAGTTTCACCGTGGACAATGAGCAGTTCTTC,CASSFTVDNEQFF,.,TRBV12-3/TRBV12-4,few,TRBJ2-1
TGTGCCAGCAGCCAAGGCGTTTGGGACAATGAGCAGTTCTTC,CASSQGVWDNEQFF,.,TRBV3-1,few,TRBJ2-1
TGCGCCAGCAGCCTTGAACAGGGGTTCGAGCAGTACTTC,CASSLEQGFEQYF,TRBD1,TRBV4-3,.,TRBJ2-7
TGTGCCAGCAGCTTTTGGGAGAGCTCCTACGAGCAGTACTTC,CASSFWESSYEQYF,.,TRBV6-1,few,TRBJ2-7
TGTGCCAGTAGTACCCGGGGACAGCTGAACACTGAAGCTTTCTTT,CASSTRGQLNTEAFF,TRBD1,TRBV19,.,TRBJ1-1
TGCGCCAGCAGCTTTCAACAGGGTCTGAACACTGAAGCTTTCTTT,CASSFQQGLNTEAFF,.,TRBV5-1,many,TRBJ1-1
TGTGCCAGCAGCCCCGACCCCTCCTACGAGCAGTACTTC,CASSPDPSYEQYF,.,TRBV12-3/TRBV12-4,many,TRBJ2-7
TGTGCCAGTAGTATAGTAGGGATCAGTAGAAACAATGAGCAGTTCTTC,CASSIVGISRNNEQFF,.,TRBV19,few,TRBJ2-1
TGTGCCAGCAGCTTAGTTATTAGCACAGATACGCAGTATTTT,CASSLVISTDTQYF,.,TRBV7-2,.,TRBJ2-3
TGTGCCAGCAGCCAGCCTCGGGGGGGTCGGGTCAATGAGCAGTTCTTC,CASSQPRGGRVNEQFF,TRBD2,TRBV3-1,.,TRBJ2-1
TGCGCCAGCAGCTTCCAGCCGAGCTCCTACGAGCAGTACTTC,CASSFQPSSYEQYF,.,TRBV5-1,.,TRBJ2-7
TGTGCCAGCAGCTGGACCGGGACTAGCTTGCAAGAGACCCAGTACTTC,CASSWTGTSLQETQYF,TRBD2,TRBV11-2,few,TRBJ2-5
TGTGCCAGCATCAGTGACTTCTCTGGGGCCAACGTCCTGACTTTC,CASISDFSGANVLTF,.,TRBV6-2/TRBV6-3,few,TRBJ2-6
TGTGCCAGCAGGGACGGAAGCTCCTATAATTCACCCCTCCACTTT,CASRDGSSYNSPLHF,.,TRBV7-9,.,TRBJ1-6
TGTGCCATCAGTGAGGGCGGGACTAGCGGACATGAGCAGTTCTTC,CAISEGGTSGHEQFF,TRBD2,TRBV10-3,few,TRBJ2-1
TGTGCCAGCAGCCCCGGGACTAGCGGGGGGGAGCAGTTCTTC,CASSPGTSGGEQFF,TRBD2,TRBV7-8,.,TRBJ2-1
TGTGCCAGCAGTTCGTCCCGGGACAGGAGCCACAGCTCCTACGAGCAGTACTTC,CASSSSRDRSHSSYEQYF,TRBD1,TRBV27,.,TRBJ2-7
TGCAGTGCTAGATTTTCCCGGGACAGAGTAGCCAAAAACATTCAGTACTTC,CSARFSRDRVAKNIQYF,TRBD1,TRBV20-1,few,TRBJ2-4
TGCGCCAGCAGCTGGGGGATCGAGAAAAATTCACCCCTCCACTTT,CASSWGIEKNSPLHF,.,TRBV5-1,few,TRBJ1-6
TGTGCCAGCAGTTTCAAGGCTGGGTCCCCGGGCAATTCACCCCTCCACTTT,CASSFKAGSPGNSPLHF,.,TRBV28,few,TRBJ1-6
TGTGCCAGCAGCTCCCAGGGACTAGTCTACGAGCAGTACTTC,CASSSQGLVYEQYF,TRBD2,TRBV11-2,few,TRBJ2-7
TGTGCCAGCAGTGAGGGGACATTCCGCGGCTACACCTTC,CASSEGTFRGYTF,.,TRBV6-4,.,TRBJ1-2
TGCGCCAGCAGCTTGGCAGGGGTCATCTACGAGCAGTACTTC,CASSLAGVIYEQYF,.,TRBV5-1,many,TRBJ2-7
TGCAGTGCTCCTGGACAGGGGATTTCTGCCGGGGAGCTGTTTTTT,CSAPGQGISAGELFF,TRBD1,TRBV20-1,few,TRBJ2-2
TGTGCCAGCAGTCCAAGCCGGGGTGGAAGGACCTACGAGCAGTACTTC,CASSPSRGGRTYEQYF,.,TRBV12-3/TRBV12-4,few,TRBJ2-7
TGTGCCAGCAGCAAAACTAGCGGGGGCTACAATGAGCAGTTCTTC,CASSKTSGGYNEQFF,TRBD2,TRBV7-9,few,TRBJ2-1
TGTGCCAGTAGTATAGATAGTGGACTAGCGAACACCGGGGAGCTGTTTTTT,CASSIDSGLANTGELFF,TRBD2,TRBV19,few,TRBJ2-2
TGTGCCAGCAGTCGAACTCGGACAGAGGAGAACACTGAAGCTTTCTTT,CASSRTRTEENTEAFF,.,TRBV27,.,TRBJ1-1
TGTGCCAGCAGCAGCAAGGGGGCTGGGGCCAACGTCCTGACTTTC,CASSSKGAGANVLTF,.,TRBV5-4,.,TRBJ2-6
TGTGCCAGCAGCCAAGATGGTACGGAGGCGAGGGACAATGAGCAGTTCTTC,CASSQDGTEARDNEQFF,.,TRBV4-2,few,TRBJ2-1
TGCGCCAGCAGCTTGGGCCTTGTAGGGGCACTTGGCTACACCTTC,CASSLGLVGALGYTF,.,TRBV5-1,few,TRBJ1-2
TGCGCCAGCAGCTTGGCAGGGGGGGCGGGCTACAATGAGCAGTTCTTC,CASSLAGGAGYNEQFF,.,TRBV5-1,few,TRBJ2-1
TGTGCCAGCAGCTTAGTCGGTAGCAAGAATGAGCAGTTCTTC,CASSLVGSKNEQFF,.,TRBV7-2,.,TRBJ2-1
TGTGCCAGCAGAACAGAGCAGACCACAGATACGCAGTATTTT,CASRTEQTTDTQYF,.,TRBV7-9,few,TRBJ2-3